This T cell receptor (beta chain) stems from a study of early T cells in non-severe SARS-CoV-2 infection. Per germline, CDR1 DFQATT and CDR2 SNEGSKA (reference sequence). CDR3 size: 12 residues. Between the trimmed V and J ends, which lost 7 bases and 5 bases, there was a span of 14 bases. TCRdb analysed the 5' RACE reads with MiXCR anew, one entry per CDR3 protein. Seen here are approximately 75,000 distinct CDR3 sequences, 13% to 15% observed once, and the top ten hold approximately 4%. The input for sequencing was whole blood, taken at baseline. This chain joins TRBV20-1 and TRBJ2-5; D tentatively fits TRBD1 or TRBD2 (6 bases each). The source of this sequence is an adult who was a healthcare worker with PCR-confirmed SARS-CoV-2 infection or an uninfected control (not recorded which). CDR3 sequence (DNA): TGCAGTGTTATAGGGGGGAGTGAGACCCAGTACTTC. It specifies CSVIGGSETQYF.